This T cell receptor (beta chain) was captured in a study of identifying expanded T cells in peripheral blood. The CDR3 totals 16 residues. From germline, CDR1 is SGHNT and CDR2 YYREEE (reference sequence). J was trimmed by 5 bases and V by 3 bases; bases with no gene match: 10. As to this clone: Its cognate antigen is unknown.

Only in-frame clones appear in the TCRdb table, and some are missing; sequencing was by immunoSEQ multiplex PCR. The data hold around 120,000 clones, with about 89% observed a single time. Whole-study findings and limits: About 1.3 clones differed between technical replicates, versus around 16 and 19 over time.

Collection occurred without any documented infections or immune events in donors. The sequencing input was blood. This sequence was found in a person aged 18 to 69 in good health. V and J are TRBV5-4 and TRBJ2-5, with 10 nucleotides matching TRBD2. CDR3: CASSWGSGGMEETQYF. CDR3 in DNA: TGTGCCAGCAGCTGGGGTAGCGGGGGGATGGAGGAGACCCAGTACTTC.